A single T cell receptor beta chain is shown here with its context. Its antigen is currently unknown. Germline CDR1 SQVTM, CDR2 ANQGSEA. This CDR3 is 16 amino acids long. The V and J ends lost 6 bases and 1 base, in that order; junction bases with no gene match: 9. This sample is part of a study of cytomegalovirus exposure and HLA in healthy donors. The study, taken as a whole, reports: Upon later analysis, HLA-associated TCR beta chains proved more clonally expanded than other, equally common chains.

13 Jbeta primers and 60 Vbeta primers were used for the PCR. Clones were read by immunoSEQ multiplex PCR, and TCRdb kept only the in-frame ones, dropping some. This sample has over 110,000 clones, with around 78% found just once. The chain uses TRBV29-1 and TRBJ1-2, with 12 positions matching TRBD1. Specimen: PBMCs. This receptor was obtained from a woman aged 18 to 35 in good health and CMV-seropositive. CDR3 sequence reads: CSVPGTGGAGNYGYTF. The CDR3 bases are TGCAGCGTCCCAGGGACAGGGGGCGCGGGTAACTATGGCTACACCTTC.